These T cell receptor beta chains were read from a single sample in a study of T-cell reconstitution after alpha-beta-depleted transplantation in children. TCRdb re-analysed the PCR reads in MiXCR, keeping a single row per CDR3 protein. The sample records about 440,000 distinct CDR3 sequences, 43% being singletons. The specimen comprised PBMCs, sampled before TCRalphabeta/CD19-depleted stem cell transplant. Receptors originate from a girl aged 2 to 10 with aplastic anemia, due to receive a stem cell transplant. Each CDR3 is given with its conserved first and last residue. D genes are given only for firm matches. Clone size appears in some rows only: once, few, many, or a class for an expanded clone.

V	J	size	D	DNA	CDR3
TRBV4-1	TRBJ2-4	.	TRBD1	TGCGCCAGCAGCCCGGGGACAGGGGGGGGCATTCAGTACTTC	CASSPGTGGGIQYF
TRBV20-1	TRBJ2-2	.	.	TGCAGTGCTCACGCCAACACCGGGGAGCTGTTTTTT	CSAHANTGELFF
TRBV5-1	TRBJ2-7	many	TRBD1	TGCGCCAGCAGCTTCCGGGACAGGGGGAACGAGCAGTACTTC	CASSFRDRGNEQYF
TRBV29-1	TRBJ1-1	many	.	TGCAGCGCGAATAGGCGGTCTGGGAACACTGAAGCTTTCTTT	CSANRRSGNTEAFF
TRBV5-1	TRBJ1-1	.	.	TGCGCCAGCAGAGGAGGGGGTTTCACTGAAGCTTTCTTT	CASRGGGFTEAFF
TRBV29-1	TRBJ2-1	many	TRBD1	TGCAGCGTTCAGGCAGGGACAGCAAATGAGCAGTTCTTC	CSVQAGTANEQFF
TRBV7-8	TRBJ2-2	.	TRBD2	TGTGCCAGCAGCTTCGGGACAGGGGCTAGCGGGAGGGCTTTAACCGGGGAGCTGTTTTTT	CASSFGTGASGRALTGELFF
TRBV6-1	TRBJ2-7	.	TRBD2	TGTGCCAGCAGACCCTCTAGCGGGAGACGGAACGAGCAGTACTTC	CASRPSSGRRNEQYF
TRBV6-1	TRBJ1-2	few	.	TGTGCCAGCACCCCGACAGGTCGGGGGTATGGCTACACCTTC	CASTPTGRGYGYTF
TRBV6-1	TRBJ2-7	few	.	TGTGCCAGCAGGCAGGGCTTGGGTTACGAGCAGTACTTC	CASRQGLGYEQYF
TRBV27	TRBJ2-1	.	TRBD2	TGTGCCAGCAGTTTACGCGCGGGGGGGCCGGAGAATGAGCAGTTCTTC	CASSLRAGGPENEQFF
TRBV20-1	TRBJ2-1	.	TRBD1	TGCAGTGCTACAAACAGGGGGAATGAGCAGTTCTTC	CSATNRGNEQFF
TRBV5-1	TRBJ2-3	many	TRBD2	TGCGCCAGCAGCCTCTCAGCGGGAGGGAACACAGATACGCAGTATTTT	CASSLSAGGNTDTQYF